Below, one TCR beta chain is given with its context. The germline V gene has CDR1 ENHRY and CDR2 SYGVKD. The CDR3 is made up of 15 amino acids. Trimming took off 3 bases at V and 1 base at J, with 12 bases between the two ends. Clones were read by immunoSEQ multiplex PCR, and TCRdb kept only the in-frame ones, dropping some. Among approximately 230,000 clones listed, around 79% were seen once. The sample comes from a study of control samples from healthy donors and cancer patients. This chain connects TRBV10-3 to TRBJ1-1; the D is unclear. The receptor was derived from a woman aged 60-75 years with lung cancer. Sequenced sample: PBMCs. The CDR3 bases are TGTGCCATCAGTGAACGAAGGTTGGGGAACACTGAAGCTTTCTTT. Protein sequence: CAISERRLGNTEAFF.